This T cell receptor beta chain was retrieved from a study of Ad26.COV2.S vaccination and SARS-CoV-2 variants. Across the whole study: Participant was drawn from the COV1001 Ad26.COV2.S trial arm.

Using immunoSEQ multiplex PCR, the repertoire was profiled, and TCRdb retains in-frame clones only, with some absent. Of around 250,000 clones detected, about 87% appear once; the ten largest clones hold less than 3.5%. The treatment here: some 19 received Ad26.COV2.S at low or high dose, single or two shots; 5 received placebo; per-sample allocation not given. Repertoires come from day 63 after the first vaccine or placebo injection. General observations from the study: It was vaccine recipients, not placebo recipients, who had the higher spike-specific TCR breadth.

A word on this clone: Its specificity is unknown.

Trimming took off 2 bases at V and 6 bases at J, with 12 bases between the two ends. CDR1 SNHLY and CDR2 FYNNEI come from the germline V gene. This CDR3 contains 14 residues. The clonotype comes from a person between 18 and 59 years old who received the Ad26.COV2.S COVID-19 vaccine or a placebo. The sample consisted of peripheral blood, taken in a trial of Ad26.COV2.S vaccine versus placebo. The chain combines TRBV2 with TRBJ2-3; TRBD2 might be the D (5 bases). In DNA form, the CDR3 reads TGTGCCAGCAGTGAACCCCGGTCGGGGGATACGCAGTATTTT. It is translated as CASSEPRSGDTQYF.